This is a list of T cell receptor beta chains from one sample in a study of T cell responses to AZD1222 COVID-19 vaccine. Using immunoSEQ multiplex PCR, the repertoire was profiled, and TCRdb retains in-frame clones only, with some absent. The sample has around 83,000 clones; just over 90% are singletons. The sequenced sample was peripheral blood, obtained on day 0 of AZD1222 vaccination. Receptor source: an adult in good health. The CDR3 runs from the conserved cysteine through the conserved F or W. The D gene is left open where the match is weak. Some rows mark clone size as missing; the rest say once, few, many or name a class of expanded clone.

TRBD1 TRBJ1-5 TRBV18 NA CASSPDRGNQPQHF TGTGCCAGCTCACCGGACAGGGGCAATCAGCCCCAGCATTTT
TRBD2 TRBJ2-7 TRBV9 medium-sized CASSFRSGLAGEEQYF TGTGCCAGCAGCTTCCGATCGGGACTAGCGGGAGAAGAGCAGTACTTC
TRBD1 TRBJ2-7 TRBV20-1 NA CSADRGYEQYF TGCAGTGCCGACAGGGGATACGAGCAGTACTTC
NA TRBJ2-2 TRBV18 NA CASSPPVTGELFF TGTGCCAGCTCACCTCCGGTAACCGGGGAGCTGTTTTTT
TRBD1 TRBJ1-6 TRBV19 NA CASSTGTGGNSPLHF TGTGCCAGTAGTACCGGGACAGGGGGGAATTCACCCCTCCACTTT
NA TRBJ1-5 TRBV28 NA CASSPGGSNQPQHF TGTGCCAGCAGTCCGGGGGGGAGCAATCAGCCCCAGCATTTT
NA TRBJ2-2 TRBV11-2 NA CASSLEFVGTGELFF TGTGCCAGCAGCTTAGAGTTTGTGGGCACCGGGGAGCTGTTTTTT
NA TRBJ2-1 TRBV5-1 NA CASSLRDPLHEQFF TGCGCCAGCAGCCTTAGGGACCCGCTTCATGAGCAGTTCTTC
NA TRBJ1-6 TRBV2 NA CASSELRPTTNSPLHF TGTGCCAGCAGTGAGCTGAGGCCGACGACTAATTCACCCCTCCACTTT
TRBD1 TRBJ1-1 TRBV5-1 NA CASSPIGTGQNTEAFF TGCGCCAGCAGCCCAATTGGGACAGGGCAGAACACTGAAGCTTTCTTT
NA TRBJ2-1 TRBV29-1 NA CSVEDRDGTRVAGEQFF TGCAGCGTTGAAGATCGTGATGGGACAAGGGTCGCTGGTGAGCAGTTCTTC
NA TRBJ2-5 TRBV19 NA CASGGRGETQYF TGTGCCAGTGGGGGACGGGGAGAGACCCAGTACTTC
NA TRBJ2-3 TRBV7-2 once CASSARSRGSTDTQYF TGTGCCAGCAGCGCACGATCCCGGGGGTCCACAGATACGCAGTATTTT
NA TRBJ2-5 TRBV28 once CATISGPAETQYF TGTGCCACCATATCCGGGCCGGCGGAGACCCAGTACTTC
NA TRBJ1-1 TRBV19 NA CASSLVEGSYTEAFF TGTGCCAGTAGTCTCGTTGAGGGCTCTTACACTGAAGCTTTCTTT
TRBD2 TRBJ2-4 TRBV5-8 NA CASSIAGVAKNIQYF TGTGCCAGCAGCATAGCGGGGGTAGCCAAAAACATTCAGTACTTC
TRBD2 TRBJ2-7 TRBV6-5 NA CASSYELSGRIYEQYF TGTGCCAGCAGTTACGAGCTTAGCGGGAGGATCTACGAGCAGTACTTC
NA TRBJ2-3 TRBV28 NA CASSYYTDTQYF TGTGCCAGCAGCTATTACACAGATACGCAGTATTTT
NA TRBJ2-1 TRBV5-1 once CASATSQSSYNEQFF TGCGCCAGCGCGACATCGCAAAGCTCCTACAATGAGCAGTTCTTC
NA TRBJ1-5 TRBV5-8 NA CASSSWVTGPARGNQPQHF TGTGCCAGCAGCTCTTGGGTTACAGGCCCCGCAAGAGGGAATCAGCCCCAGCATTTT
NA TRBJ1-2 TRBV9 NA CASSVGSQGQGYTF TGTGCCAGCAGCGTAGGATCCCAGGGTCAGGGCTACACCTTC
TRBD2 TRBJ2-5 TRBV2 few CASRTGTSGRKTQYF TGTGCCAGCAGGACCGGGACTAGCGGGAGAAAGACCCAGTACTTC
NA TRBJ1-5 TRBV3-1/TRBV3-2 NA CASSQGRSQPQHF TGTGCCAGCAGCCAGGGCCGATCACAGCCCCAGCATTTT
TRBD1 TRBJ2-5 TRBV27 NA CASSFTTGAVQETQYF TGTGCCAGCAGCTTTACGACAGGGGCTGTACAAGAGACCCAGTACTTC
NA TRBJ2-7 TRBV7-9 NA CASSPQAWNEQYF TGTGCCAGCAGCCCTCAGGCGTGGAACGAGCAGTACTTC
NA TRBJ1-6 TRBV3-1/TRBV3-2 NA CASSRQNYNSPLHF TGTGCCAGCAGCCGACAGAACTATAATTCACCCCTCCACTTT
NA TRBJ1-3 TRBV4-1 NA CASSQDGGVTGNTIYF TGCGCCAGCAGCCAAGATGGAGGGGTGACTGGAAACACCATATATTTT
TRBD2 TRBJ2-7 TRBV7-4 NA CASSTTGTSAEQYF TGTGCCAGCAGCACAACCGGGACTAGCGCCGAGCAGTACTTC
NA TRBJ1-1 TRBV18 NA CASSPQGGRTEAFF TGTGCCAGCTCACCACAAGGTGGGAGGACTGAAGCTTTCTTT
NA TRBJ1-1 TRBV28 NA CASSLWGAPNTEAFF TGTGCCAGCAGTTTATGGGGGGCCCCAAACACTGAAGCTTTCTTT
NA TRBJ2-1 TRBV5-1 once CASSLALASTEQFF TGCGCCAGCAGCTTGGCCCTGGCTAGCACTGAGCAGTTCTTC
TRBD2 TRBJ2-1 TRBV6-4 few CASSDSASGGYNEQFF TGTGCCAGCAGTGACTCCGCTAGCGGGGGATACAATGAGCAGTTCTTC
NA TRBJ1-6 TRBV7-2 NA CASSLAAGFLSPLHF TGTGCCAGCAGCTTAGCGGCAGGGTTTTTGTCACCCCTCCACTTT
NA TRBJ2-2 TRBV2 NA CASSVLNSGELFF TGTGCCAGCAGTGTGCTCAACTCCGGGGAGCTGTTTTTT
NA TRBJ2-3 TRBV5-8 NA CASKSGQLSTDTQYF TGTGCCAGCAAGAGTGGACAGCTAAGCACAGATACGCAGTATTTT
NA TRBJ2-3 TRBV24-1 NA CATARYADTDTQYF TGTGCCACCGCGAGGTACGCGGACACAGATACGCAGTATTTT
NA TRBJ1-6 TRBV9 NA CASSGERDSPLHF TGTGCCAGCAGTGGGGAGCGGGATTCACCCCTCCACTTT
NA TRBJ2-3 TRBV27 NA CASSLASPTDTQYF TGTGCCAGCAGTCTAGCGAGTCCCACAGATACGCAGTATTTT
NA TRBJ2-4 TRBV12-3/TRBV12-4 once CASRGQDIQYF TGTGCCAGCAGGGGGCAAGACATTCAGTACTTC
TRBD1 TRBJ1-5 TRBV6-1 NA CASSEADRAPQHF TGTGCCAGCAGTGAAGCGGACAGGGCGCCCCAGCATTTT
TRBD2 TRBJ2-5 TRBV18 NA CASSPILAGASETQYF TGTGCCAGCTCACCAATACTAGCGGGAGCCAGTGAGACCCAGTACTTC
NA TRBJ2-3 TRBV2 NA CASSGRGSTDTQYF TGTGCCAGCTCAGGCAGGGGCAGCACAGATACGCAGTATTTT
TRBD1 TRBJ2-7 TRBV6-5 once CASNPGQGVQQYF TGTGCCAGCAACCCGGGACAGGGTGTACAGCAGTACTTC
TRBD2 TRBJ2-1 TRBV27 NA CASSSKRESSYNEQFF TGTGCCAGCAGTTCTAAGCGGGAGAGCTCCTACAATGAGCAGTTCTTC
TRBD2 TRBJ2-3 TRBV5-1 NA CASSLEASGRTDTQYF TGCGCCAGCAGCTTGGAGGCTAGCGGGAGGACAGATACGCAGTATTTT
TRBD2 TRBJ2-5 TRBV2 NA CASVAGVYETQYF TGTGCCAGCGTAGCGGGAGTATATGAGACCCAGTACTTC
NA TRBJ2-7 TRBV7-2 once CASSFSGVYEQYF TGTGCCAGCAGCTTTTCGGGAGTCTACGAGCAGTACTTC
NA TRBJ2-1 TRBV20-1 NA CSARGGGPQFF TGCAGTGCTAGAGGGGGCGGTCCGCAGTTCTTC
NA TRBJ1-4 TRBV5-1 NA CASSLDVPGLRLFF TGCGCCAGCAGCTTGGATGTTCCGGGGTTGAGACTGTTTTTT
TRBD2 TRBJ2-3 TRBV4-2 NA CASSQAVVAGSTDTQYF TGTGCCAGCAGCCAAGCAGTCGTAGCGGGGTCCACAGATACGCAGTATTTT
TRBD2 TRBJ2-1 TRBV7-8 NA CASSFASGRWNEQFF TGTGCCAGCAGCTTTGCTAGCGGGAGGTGGAATGAGCAGTTCTTC
NA TRBJ1-1 TRBV2 NA CATRAQGVNTEAFF TGTGCCACCCGGGCGCAGGGCGTGAACACTGAAGCTTTCTTT
TRBD1 TRBJ1-1 TRBV2 NA CASRGQGGTEAFF TGTGCCAGCAGGGGACAGGGGGGCACTGAAGCTTTCTTT
TRBD2 TRBJ2-7 TRBV14 NA CASSPPGRTSGRQREQYF TGTGCCAGCAGCCCCCCAGGGAGGACTAGCGGGAGGCAACGGGAGCAGTACTTC
TRBD1 TRBJ1-5 TRBV18 NA CASSPATGLRSNQPQHF TGTGCCAGCTCACCAGCGACAGGGTTACGTAGCAATCAGCCCCAGCATTTT
TRBD2 TRBJ2-2 TRBV5-1 NA CASGPGLATGELFF TGCGCCAGCGGTCCGGGACTAGCAACCGGGGAGCTGTTTTTT
TRBD2 TRBJ2-1 TRBV10-3 NA CAISVVSGSSYNEQFF TGTGCCATCAGTGTCGTTAGCGGGAGCTCCTACAATGAGCAGTTCTTC
TRBD1 TRBJ2-7 TRBV7-8 few CASSPRQGLYEQYF TGTGCCAGCAGCCCCCGACAGGGTTTATACGAGCAGTACTTC
NA TRBJ1-5 TRBV12-3/TRBV12-4 NA CASSFTENQPQHF TGTGCCAGCAGTTTTACTGAAAATCAGCCCCAGCATTTT